The source of this T cell receptor beta chain is a study of cytomegalovirus exposure and HLA in healthy donors. Worth noting for this clone: The antigen remains unidentified.

Germline V gene data show CDR1 as KGHSH and CDR2 as LQKENI. The CDR3 sequence is 15 residues long. V shed 3 bases, J shed 2 bases, and the junction held 5 bases outside the gene matches. Some clones are missing from TCRdb's copy, which holds only in-frame ones; the method was immunoSEQ multiplex PCR. The sample shows approximately 270,000 clones, around 90% of them seen only once. Study-level findings and limits: CMV antigen specificity of a few CMV-associated chains was confirmed in vitro. The classifier, whose performance was assessed in both the original and validation cohorts, reportedly diagnosed cytomegalovirus status with high specificity and sensitivity.

Material: PBMCs. The origin of this receptor is a woman aged 18-29 years in good health and CMV-seronegative. The rearrangement links TRBV18 to TRBJ1-2; 8 nucleotides match TRBD1. CDR3 nucleotides: TGTGCCAGCTCACCGACAGGGGCGCAGAACTATGGCTACACCTTC. It is translated as CASSPTGAQNYGYTF.